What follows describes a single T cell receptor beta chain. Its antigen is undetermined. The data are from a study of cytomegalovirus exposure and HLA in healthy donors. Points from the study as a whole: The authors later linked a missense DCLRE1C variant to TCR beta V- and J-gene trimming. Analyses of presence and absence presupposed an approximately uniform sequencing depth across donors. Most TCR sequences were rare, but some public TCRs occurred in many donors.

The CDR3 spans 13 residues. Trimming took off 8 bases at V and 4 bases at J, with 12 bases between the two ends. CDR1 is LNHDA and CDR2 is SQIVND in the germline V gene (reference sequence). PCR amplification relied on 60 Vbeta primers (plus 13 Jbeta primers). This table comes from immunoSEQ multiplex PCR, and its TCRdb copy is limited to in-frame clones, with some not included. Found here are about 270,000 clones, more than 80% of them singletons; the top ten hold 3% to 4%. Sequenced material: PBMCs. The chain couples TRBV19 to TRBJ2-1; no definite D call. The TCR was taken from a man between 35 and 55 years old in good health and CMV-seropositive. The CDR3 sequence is CASQQARYNEQFF. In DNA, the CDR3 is TGTGCCAGTCAGCAGGCCCGGTACAATGAGCAGTTCTTC. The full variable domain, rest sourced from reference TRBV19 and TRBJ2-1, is DGGITQSPKYLFRKEGQNVTLSCEQNLNHDAMYWYRQDPGQGLRLIYYSQIVNDFQKGDIAEGYSVSREKKESFPLTVTSAQKNPTAFYLCASQQARYNEQFFGPGTRLTVL.